This T cell receptor (beta chain) appears in the sequencing data of a study of T cell changes during pregnancy in multiple sclerosis. The protocol was immunoSEQ multiplex PCR, while the TCRdb copy is restricted to in-frame clones and leaves out a portion. The sample records some 60,000 clones, just under 90% being singletons. The V gene's germline CDR1 is MGHRA and CDR2 YSYEKL. Trimming removed 4 bases at V and 4 bases at J, with 16 bases between. The CDR3 totals 15 residues. The sample comprised peripheral blood from another person, used as feeder cells. The TCR sequence derives from a human donor whose cells served as feeder cells for cultures in a pregnancy study. V is TRBV4-1 and J is TRBJ1-2; no clear D. The CDR3 region is CASSRGQETFYGYTF. The CDR3 nucleotides read TGCGCCAGCAGCCGCGGCCAGGAGACCTTCTATGGCTACACCTTC.